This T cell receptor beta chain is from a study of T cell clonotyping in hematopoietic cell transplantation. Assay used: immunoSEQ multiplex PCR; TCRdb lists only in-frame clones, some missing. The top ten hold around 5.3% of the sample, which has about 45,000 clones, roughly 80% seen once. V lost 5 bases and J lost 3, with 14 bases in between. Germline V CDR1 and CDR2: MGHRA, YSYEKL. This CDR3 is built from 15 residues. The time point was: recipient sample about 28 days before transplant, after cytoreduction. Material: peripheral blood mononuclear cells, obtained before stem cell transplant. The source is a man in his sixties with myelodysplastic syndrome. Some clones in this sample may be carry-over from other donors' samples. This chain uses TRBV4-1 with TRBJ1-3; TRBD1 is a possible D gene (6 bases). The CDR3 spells CASSVEWGLGNTIYF. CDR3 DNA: TGCGCCAGCAGCGTAGAGTGGGGGCTTGGAAACACCATATATTTT.